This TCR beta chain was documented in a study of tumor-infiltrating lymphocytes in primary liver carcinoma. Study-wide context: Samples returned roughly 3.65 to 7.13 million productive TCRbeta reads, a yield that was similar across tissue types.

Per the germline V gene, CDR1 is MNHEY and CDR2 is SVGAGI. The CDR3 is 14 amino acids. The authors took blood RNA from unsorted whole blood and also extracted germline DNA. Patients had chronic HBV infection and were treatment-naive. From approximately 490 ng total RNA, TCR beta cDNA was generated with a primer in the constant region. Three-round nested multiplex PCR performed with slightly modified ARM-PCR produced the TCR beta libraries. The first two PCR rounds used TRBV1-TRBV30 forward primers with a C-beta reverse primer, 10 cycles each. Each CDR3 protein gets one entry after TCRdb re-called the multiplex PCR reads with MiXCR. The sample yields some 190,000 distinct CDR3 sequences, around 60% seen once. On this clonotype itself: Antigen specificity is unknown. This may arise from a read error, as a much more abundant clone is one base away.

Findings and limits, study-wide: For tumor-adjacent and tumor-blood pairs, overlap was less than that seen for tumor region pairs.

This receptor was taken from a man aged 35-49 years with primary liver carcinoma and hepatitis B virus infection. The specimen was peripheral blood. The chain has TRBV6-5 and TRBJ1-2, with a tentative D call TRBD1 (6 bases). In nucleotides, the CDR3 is TGTGCCAGCAGTTATGACAGGAACGGCTATGGCCACACCTTC. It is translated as CASSYDRNGYGHTF.